This passage covers 14 T cell receptor beta chains from one sample sequenced in a study of circulating CD8 cells and anti-PD-1 response in melanoma (dated by TCRdb to about 2020). A BD FACSAria II cell sorter was used to sort four subsets, defined by PD-1 and/or TIGIT, from live CD3+CD8+TCRalphabeta+ cells. TCRdb lists the instrument as NextSeq 500. The QIAseq Immune Repertoire RNA Library Kit, Human TCR Panel was used to prepare TCR libraries from 15 ng of total RNA. Through fastp at Q25 and MiXCR, TCRdb rebuilt clones from the public reads, retaining in-frame beta chains. Each CDR3 protein appears once, grouped with its most common genes and DNA. The sample table shows 2,300 or so distinct CDR3 sequences, and approximately 6.8% are seen once. 2.5% to 3.5% of the sample goes to the ten largest clones. This specimen consisted of CD8+ T cells from PBMCs, obtained at baseline or after one month of anti-PD-1 therapy (not recorded which). These receptor sequences come from a human donor with melanoma.

This clonotype was observed a single time. Mismatch with germline at one junction end may stem from a read error. V gene TRBV19 combines with J gene TRBJ1-1; D not resolved. Germline V lookup: CDR1 LNHDA, CDR2 SQIVND (reference sequence). This CDR3 is built from 13 residues. CDR3 region: CASSLHLYVEALF. The CDR3 DNA sequence: TGTGCCAGTAGTCTCCACCTGTACGTTGAAGCTCTCTTT.

There are a few counts of this clonotype. This chain joins TRBV7-8 and TRBJ2-7; 9 bases match TRBD1. Germline lookup yields CDR1 SGHVS and CDR2 FQNEAQ. Germline trimming cut 5 bases from V and 3 bases from J; bases unmatched to any gene: 11. This CDR3 is 16 amino acids long. CDR3 residues: CASSLIPTGGDYEQYF. The CDR3 DNA reads TGTGCCAGCAGCCTGATACCGACAGGGGGGGACTACGAGCAGTACTTC.

This chain joins TRBV19 and TRBJ2-2; TRBD2 aligns across 7 bases. V gave up 9 bases and J gave up 6 bases; unmatched junction bases: 13. The germline CDR1 and CDR2 sequences are LNHDA and SQIVND (reference sequence). This CDR3 contains 15 residues. The CDR3 sequence: CASTRAGEGPGELFF. The DNA of the CDR3 is TGTGCCAGCACCAGAGCCGGGGAGGGCCCCGGGGAGCTGTTTTTT.

This clonotype is categorized as medium-sized (0.01 to 0.1%). The genes are TRBV7-2 and TRBJ2-1; no clear D gene. Germline V lookup: CDR1 SGHTA, CDR2 FQGNSA. V was clipped by 5 bases and J by 0 bases, with 8 bases between them. The CDR3 totals 14 residues. CDR3 nucleotide sequence: TGTGCCAGCAGCCTACTGAGCTCCTACAATGAGCAGTTCTTC. It encodes CASSLLSSYNEQFF.

This clonotype has only a few counts. The rearrangement uses TRBV19 and TRBJ2-1; D is unclear. Trimming cost V 3 bases and J 2 bases, with 5 bases left between them. The CDR3 length is 13 residues. Germline values: CDR1 LNHDA, CDR2 SQIVND (reference sequence). The CDR3 region is CASSIYPYNEQFF. The DNA of the CDR3 is TGTGCCAGTAGTATTTACCCCTACAATGAGCAGTTCTTC.

This clonotype is deemed medium-sized (0.01 to 0.1%). The CDR3 here is CASSIGQFNEQFF. As DNA, the CDR3 is TGTGCCAGTAGTATAGGACAGTTCAATGAGCAGTTCTTC. The rearrangement links TRBV19 to TRBJ2-1, with D perhaps TRBD1 (5 bases). Germline CDR1 and CDR2: LNHDA and SQIVND (reference sequence). This CDR3 is 13 amino acids long. V shed 1 base and J shed 6 bases, with 7 bases lying between them.

The rearrangement joins TRBV19 to TRBJ2-1, with 8 bases identical to TRBD1. CDR3 length: 13 residues. CDR1 is LNHDA, CDR2 SQIVND, per germline (reference sequence). V was pared by 10 bases and J by 4 bases, with 6 bases of the junction left unmatched. The CDR3 region has the DNA TGTGCCACCACAGGGGGTTTTTACAATGAGCAGTTCTTC. Protein sequence: CATTGGFYNEQFF.

This clonotype is deemed medium-sized. The chain combines TRBV19 with TRBJ2-1; TRBD1 agrees at 10 bases. Germline CDR1 is LNHDA and CDR2 is SQIVND (reference sequence). V trimming: 7 bases; J trimming: 3 bases; junction bases outside the gene matches: 6. This CDR3 comprises 15 residues. CDR3 sequence reads: CASIPDRGSYNEQFF. Written as DNA, the CDR3 is TGTGCCAGTATTCCGGACAGGGGGAGCTACAATGAGCAGTTCTTC.

In this sample, this clonotype turned up a few times. A much larger clone is a single base away; this may be a read error. V is TRBV19 and J is TRBJ1-2; possible D gene TRBD1, 5 bases. The CDR3 covers 19 residues. V was pared by 7 bases and J by 3 bases, with 30 bases between. In germline, CDR1 is LNHDA, CDR2 SQIVND (reference sequence). The CDR3 region has the DNA TGTGCCAGTAACGAAGTGGGAGGTGGGGGTCAACAGCCGTACTATGGCTACACCTTC. The encoded protein is CASNEVGGGGQQPYYGYTF.

This clonotype is large in the sample. The chain is built from TRBV5-5 and TRBJ2-5, with 7 positions matching TRBD2. The CDR3 runs to 12 residues. Germline V lookup: CDR1 SGHKS, CDR2 YYEKEE (reference sequence). The junction had 7 bases not matched to a gene; V was cut back by 7 bases and J by 7 bases. CDR3 amino acids: CASDGLEGTQYF. CDR3 sequence (DNA): TGTGCCAGCGATGGACTAGAGGGGACCCAGTACTTC.

By sample fraction, this clonotype is medium-sized. The CDR3: CASSQDRTALNQPQHF. CDR3 sequence (DNA): TGCGCCAGCAGCCAAGACCGGACAGCCTTGAATCAGCCCCAGCATTTT. V gene TRBV4-1 combines with J gene TRBJ1-5, with a weak D call TRBD1 (6 bases). V lost 0 bases and J lost 4, with 13 bases in between. The germline V gene has CDR1 MGHRA and CDR2 YSYEKL. The CDR3 covers 16 residues.

In its sample, this clonotype was seen a few times. Since a much larger clone is just one base distant, this may be a read error. The chain recombines TRBV29-1 with TRBJ2-7; 7 bases are a match to TRBD1. The CDR3 has 11 amino acids. Per the germline V gene, CDR1 is SQVTM and CDR2 is ANQGSEA. The CDR3 loop is CSARDSYEQHF. DNA for the CDR3: TGCAGCGCCCGGGACAGCTACGAGCAGCACTTC.

By share, this clonotype counts as large. The chain combines TRBV19 with TRBJ2-2; D call uncertain. V was clipped by 7 bases and J by 6 bases, with 9 bases between them. The CDR3 length is 12 residues. CDR1 is LNHDA, CDR2 SQIVND, per germline (reference sequence). CDR3 sequence: CASTPRPGELFF. Here the CDR3 DNA reads TGTGCCAGTACTCCCCGCCCCGGGGAGCTGTTTTTT.

This clonotype came up a few times. The J gene is TRBJ2-7, the V gene TRBV7-2, with TRBD2 matching over 9 bases. This CDR3 is 14 amino acids long. V shed 1 base, J shed 4 bases, and the junction held 2 bases outside the gene matches. Germline assignment: CDR1 SGHTA and CDR2 FQGNSA. The CDR3 region has the DNA TGTGCCAGCAGCTTAGTGCTAGCGGGGTACGAGCAGTACTTC. This encodes CASSLVLAGYEQYF.